These 5 T cell receptor beta chains share one sample of origin, sequenced in a study of cytomegalovirus exposure and HLA in healthy donors. Primers included in the PCR were 60 Vbeta and 13 Jbeta primers. The data were produced by immunoSEQ multiplex PCR, yet TCRdb's version contains in-frame clones alone and is incomplete. The table lists 150,000 to 200,000 clones, around 80% of them singletons. Sequenced: PBMCs. Source of these receptors: a male donor in good health and CMV-seropositive.

This chain uses TRBV5-5 with TRBJ2-3; TRBD2 aligns across 10 bases. Germline V gene lookup returns CDR1 SGHKS and CDR2 YYEKEE (reference sequence). This CDR3 is built from 16 residues. After removal of 1 base from V and 5 bases from J, the junction contained 7 bases not matched to a gene. CDR3 DNA sequence: TGTGCCAGCAGCTTGTCCCTAGCGGGAGTACTAGATACGCAGTATTTT. Encoded protein: CASSLSLAGVLDTQYF.

V gene TRBV6-5 combines with J gene TRBJ2-5; D is unresolved. CDR3 size: 14 residues. V lost 0 bases and J lost 5, with 10 bases in between. The germline gives CDR1 MNHEY, CDR2 SVGAGI. CDR3 residues: CASSYSSPRETQYF. Here the CDR3 DNA reads TGTGCCAGCAGTTACTCTAGCCCCCGGGAGACCCAGTACTTC.

The CDR3 region is CASSPGGGGRGIEQYF. The CDR3 DNA reads as TGTGCCAGCAGCCCCGGCGGCGGCGGGAGAGGAATCGAGCAGTACTTC. The chain carries TRBV28 and TRBJ2-7; TRBD2 aligns across 7 bases. V was clipped by 6 bases and J by 6 bases; unmatched bases: 17. In germline, CDR1 is MDHEN, CDR2 SYDVKM. The CDR3 loop spans 16 amino acids.

The gene calls are TRBV6-1 and TRBJ2-5; 8 positions match TRBD2. The ends lost 2 bases at V and 2 bases at J; junction bases unmatched: 4. The CDR3 is made up of 15 amino acids. Per the germline V gene, CDR1 is MNHNS and CDR2 is SASEGT. The CDR3 DNA reads TGTGCCAGCAGTGAAACTAGCGGCTGGCAAGAGACCCAGTACTTC. Its protein is CASSETSGWQETQYF.

The chain joins TRBV6-1 to TRBJ2-7, with a weak D call TRBD1 (6 bases). Germline CDR1 reads MNHNS; CDR2 reads SASEGT. Trimming shortened V by 5 bases and J by 4 bases, and 18 bases separated the two germline ends. The CDR3 sequence is 15 residues long. The CDR3 bases are TGTGCCAGCAGTCAGCAGGGGAATCCAACTTACGAGCAGTACTTC. It translates to CASSQQGNPTYEQYF.